These 19 T cell receptor beta chains were sequenced from one sample in a study of Graves' ophthalmopathy and Graves' hyperthyroidism. Using RNA transcripts, the TCR beta CDR3 regions were amplified. First-round RT-PCR with HTBI primers preceded a second-round multiplex PCR. Each CDR3 protein is one row after TCRdb ran MiXCR on the multiplex PCR reads. In the table there are about 500,000 distinct CDR3 sequences, roughly 14% of which are singletons. Sequencing was done on a sample of blood. All receptors come from a woman under 40 with Graves' ophthalmopathy.

This clonotype showed up many times. CDR3 protein: CASSLDRWGGELFF. The CDR3 DNA follows: TGTGCCAGCAGCTTAGATCGATGGGGCGGGGAGCTGTTTTTT. The genes are TRBV11-3 and TRBJ2-2, with D unclear. In germline, CDR1 is SGHNT, CDR2 YENEEA. The CDR3 is 14 amino acids. The V gene lost 0 bases and the J gene lost 7 bases, with 9 bases spanning the gap.

In this sample, this clonotype turned up many times. This chain joins TRBV11-3 and TRBJ2-5, with D hard to call. Trimming pared 5 bases from V and 3 bases from J, leaving 13 bases between. Germline loops: CDR1 SGHNT, CDR2 YENEEA. The CDR3 consists of 14 residues. CDR3 in DNA: TGTGCCAGCAGCGGGTATCGAGGAAAAGAGACCCAGTACTTC. Amino acid sequence: CASSGYRGKETQYF.

The chain has TRBV18 and TRBJ1-1; 7 bases align to TRBD1. V lost 4 bases and J lost 2; bases outside the gene matches: 7. This CDR3 comprises 15 residues. Germline CDR1 KGHSH, CDR2 LQKENI. CDR3: CASSQLGQVNTEAFF. As DNA, the CDR3 is TGTGCCAGCTCACAGCTAGGACAGGTTAACACTGAAGCTTTCTTT. The complete variable domain, with remaining parts taken from reference TRBV18 and TRBJ1-1, reads NAGVMQNPRHLVRRRGQEARLRCSPMKGHSHVYWYRQLPEEGLKFMVYLQKENIIDESGMPKERFSAEFPKEGPSILRIQQVVRGDSAAYFCASSQLGQVNTEAFFGQGTRLTVV.

This clonotype was observed many times. The chain has TRBV28 and TRBJ2-7; D is unresolved. Germline CDR1 reads MDHEN; CDR2 reads SYDVKM. Trimming shortened V by 5 bases and J by 1 base, and 9 bases separated the two germline ends. The CDR3 sequence is 13 residues long. The CDR3 spells CASSRARSYEQYF. The CDR3 region has the DNA TGTGCCAGCAGTCGGGCCCGTTCCTACGAGCAGTACTTC.

This clonotype was counted at least ten times. The chain links TRBV6-1 to TRBJ2-7; no clear D gene. The length of the CDR3 is 14 residues. Per germline, CDR1 MNHNS and CDR2 SASEGT. V lost 3 bases, J lost 0 bases, and 9 bases lay in between. The CDR3 bases are TGTGCCAGCAGTGACCCAGACACCTCCTACGAGCAGTACTTC. This translates into CASSDPDTSYEQYF.

V and J are TRBV4-1 and TRBJ1-5; tentative D call: TRBD1 (5 bases). This CDR3 comprises 16 residues. Per the germline V gene, CDR1 is MGHRA and CDR2 is YSYEKL. The V gene lost 1 base and the J gene lost 2 bases, with 12 bases spanning the gap. The CDR3 is CASSQVGGGGNQPQHF. The CDR3 coding sequence is TGCGCCAGCAGCCAAGTTGGGGGAGGGGGCAATCAGCCCCAGCATTTT.

There are many counts of this clonotype. The chain links TRBV9 to TRBJ2-7, with D perhaps matching TRBD1 (6 bases). Germline-derived CDR1 and CDR2 are SGDLS and YYNGEE. Deletions cut 2 bases from V and 6 bases from J, with 12 bases between. This CDR3 spans 13 amino acids. The CDR3: CASSVAGAGEQYF. CDR3 coding DNA: TGTGCCAGCAGCGTCGCAGGGGCAGGCGAGCAGTACTTC.

This clonotype came up many times. The chain recombines TRBV30 with TRBJ1-1; a weak D match, TRBD1 (5 bases). V lost 0 bases and J 1 base, leaving 12 bases between the germline ends. Germline CDR1 GTSNPN, CDR2 SVGIG (reference sequence). CDR3 length: 15 amino acids. CDR3 amino acids: CAWSVHVDRNTEAFF. DNA of the CDR3: TGTGCCTGGAGTGTACACGTAGACAGGAACACTGAAGCTTTCTTT. Looking up the rest from reference TRBV30 and TRBJ1-1 gives the full variable domain: SQTIHQWPATLVQPVGSPLSLECTVEGTSNPNLYWYRQAAGRGLQLLFYSVGIGQISSEVPQNLSASRPQDRQFILSSKKLLLSDSGFYLCAWSVHVDRNTEAFFGQGTRLTVV.

In this sample, this clonotype turned up many times. The chain links TRBV27 to TRBJ2-2; D may match TRBD1 or TRBD2 (7 bases each). V was pared by 3 bases and J by 6 bases, with 17 bases between. Germline V gives CDR1 MNHEY, CDR2 SMNVEV (reference sequence). The CDR3 spans 16 residues. The CDR3 DNA reads as TGTGCCAGCAGTTTGTTGGGCAGGGGGGGTCCCGGGGAGCTGTTTTTT. It codes for CASSLLGRGGPGELFF.

The rearrangement uses TRBV20-1 and TRBJ2-7; 12 bases align to TRBD2. V shed 0 bases, J shed 6 bases, and the junction held 9 bases outside the gene matches. The CDR3 sequence is 16 residues long. CDR1 DFQATT and CDR2 SNEGSKA come from the germline V gene (reference sequence). The DNA of the CDR3 is TGCAGTGCTAGAGAGTGGGGGCTAGCGGGAGGGCGCGAGCAGTACTTC. Translating gives CSAREWGLAGGREQYF.

At least ten counts were recorded for this clonotype. V usage is TRBV6-5 and J usage is TRBJ2-7; 8 nucleotides agree with TRBD2. The V segment lost 2 bases and the J segment 0 bases; nucleotides outside the gene matches: 3. The CDR3 contains 15 residues. Per the germline V gene, CDR1 is MNHEY and CDR2 is SVGAGI. This CDR3 reads CASSYPSGSSYEQYF. In nucleotides, the CDR3 is TGTGCCAGCAGTTACCCAAGCGGGAGCTCCTACGAGCAGTACTTC.

This sequence joins TRBV14 and TRBJ2-5; D is unclear. CDR1 is SGHDN and CDR2 is FVKESK in the germline V gene. CDR3 size: 13 residues. V lost 3 bases to trimming and J lost 0 bases, with 5 bases between them. CDR3 in DNA: TGTGCCAGCAGCCACTATAACCAAGAGACCCAGTACTTC. Residues: CASSHYNQETQYF.

This clonotype was picked up many times. Here the CDR3 reads CASSPGDTTFGQPQHF. The CDR3 region has the DNA TGTGCCAGCAGTCCGGGGGACACCACCTTCGGGCAGCCCCAGCATTTT. The chain combines TRBV6-1 with TRBJ1-5; weak D call: TRBD1 (6 bases). The CDR3 extends over 16 amino acids. V gave up 5 bases and J gave up 7 bases, with 21 bases separating them. Germline values: CDR1 MNHNS, CDR2 SASEGT.

This clonotype was counted many times. The chain couples TRBV20-1 to TRBJ2-7; 7 bases agree with TRBD2. The V segment lost 5 bases and the J segment 2 bases; nucleotides outside the gene matches: 3. CDR3 length equals 12 residues. Germline assignment: CDR1 DFQATT and CDR2 SNEGSKA (reference sequence). The CDR3: CSARGSTYEQYF. As DNA, the CDR3 is TGCAGTGCTCGCGGGAGCACCTACGAGCAGTACTTC.

The rearrangement uses TRBV6-1 and TRBJ2-2, with D tentatively TRBD1 or TRBD2 (6 bases each). The CDR3 sequence is 15 residues long. Looked up from germline, CDR1 is MNHNS and CDR2 is SASEGT. V lost 7 bases, J lost 9 bases, and 21 bases lay in between. The CDR3 sequence is CASTIGGPESRELFF. CDR3 sequence (DNA): TGTGCCAGCACCATAGGGGGGCCCGAGTCCCGGGAGCTGTTTTTT.

This clonotype was counted at least ten times. The rearrangement uses TRBV5-1 and TRBJ1-6; TRBD1 might be the D (5 bases). V shed 0 bases and J shed 6 bases, with 13 bases lying between them. This CDR3 comprises 16 residues. CDR1 is SGHRS and CDR2 is YFSETQ in the germline V gene. The CDR3 DNA reads TGCGCCAGCAGCTTGGCCGCGGCAGGGCCTAATTCACCCCTCCACTTT. Translated, it gives CASSLAAAGPNSPLHF. The full variable domain, its missing parts supplied by reference TRBV5-1 and TRBJ1-6, is KAGVTQTPRYLIKTRGQQVTLSCSPISGHRSVSWYQQTPGQGLQFLFEYFSETQRNKGNFPGRFSGRQFSNSRSEMNVSTLELGDSALYLCASSLAAAGPNSPLHFGNGTRLTVT.

This clonotype was detected many times. This chain links TRBV10-1 with TRBJ2-2; weak D call: TRBD2 (5 bases). This CDR3 contains 15 residues. The germline V gene encodes CDR1 WNHNN and CDR2 SYGVQD (reference sequence). V was pared by 6 bases and J by 1 base, with 12 bases between. As DNA, the CDR3 is TGCGCCAGCAGCCACAGCGGACGGAACACCGGGGAGCTGTTTTTT. It yields the protein CASSHSGRNTGELFF.

This clonotype has at least ten counts. J is TRBJ1-1 and V is TRBV11-2, with no clear D. This CDR3 spans 14 amino acids. The V and J ends lost 4 bases and 1 base respectively, with 10 bases between them. CDR1 is SGHAT and CDR2 is FQNNGV in the germline V gene. The CDR3 is CASSSDRWNTEAFF. CDR3 DNA sequence: TGTGCCAGCAGCTCGGACCGATGGAACACTGAAGCTTTCTTT.

This clonotype showed up just a few times. The V and J genes are TRBV20-1 and TRBJ2-2, with 7 nucleotides matching TRBD2. This CDR3 contains 15 residues. CDR1 and CDR2 (germline): DFQATT, SNEGSKA (reference sequence). Losses at the gene ends were 6 bases for V and 2 bases for J; bases not matched to a gene: 9. The chain's CDR3 is CSAGVLAANTGELFF. In DNA form, the CDR3 reads TGCAGTGCGGGGGTGCTAGCGGCTAACACCGGGGAGCTGTTTTTT.